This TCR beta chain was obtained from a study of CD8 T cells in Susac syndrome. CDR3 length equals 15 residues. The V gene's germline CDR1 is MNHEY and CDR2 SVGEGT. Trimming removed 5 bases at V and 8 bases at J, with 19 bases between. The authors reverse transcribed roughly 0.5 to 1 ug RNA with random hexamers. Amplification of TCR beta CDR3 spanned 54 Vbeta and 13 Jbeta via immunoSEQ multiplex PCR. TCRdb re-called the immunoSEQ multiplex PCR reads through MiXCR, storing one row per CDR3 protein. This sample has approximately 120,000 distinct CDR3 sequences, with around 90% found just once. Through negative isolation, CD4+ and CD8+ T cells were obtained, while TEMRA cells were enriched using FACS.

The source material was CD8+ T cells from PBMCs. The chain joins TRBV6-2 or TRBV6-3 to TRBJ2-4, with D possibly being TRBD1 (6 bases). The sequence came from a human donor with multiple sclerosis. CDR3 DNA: TGTGCCAGCAGTCCCACAGGGATTTGGGCAGACATTCAGTACTTC. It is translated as CASSPTGIWADIQYF.